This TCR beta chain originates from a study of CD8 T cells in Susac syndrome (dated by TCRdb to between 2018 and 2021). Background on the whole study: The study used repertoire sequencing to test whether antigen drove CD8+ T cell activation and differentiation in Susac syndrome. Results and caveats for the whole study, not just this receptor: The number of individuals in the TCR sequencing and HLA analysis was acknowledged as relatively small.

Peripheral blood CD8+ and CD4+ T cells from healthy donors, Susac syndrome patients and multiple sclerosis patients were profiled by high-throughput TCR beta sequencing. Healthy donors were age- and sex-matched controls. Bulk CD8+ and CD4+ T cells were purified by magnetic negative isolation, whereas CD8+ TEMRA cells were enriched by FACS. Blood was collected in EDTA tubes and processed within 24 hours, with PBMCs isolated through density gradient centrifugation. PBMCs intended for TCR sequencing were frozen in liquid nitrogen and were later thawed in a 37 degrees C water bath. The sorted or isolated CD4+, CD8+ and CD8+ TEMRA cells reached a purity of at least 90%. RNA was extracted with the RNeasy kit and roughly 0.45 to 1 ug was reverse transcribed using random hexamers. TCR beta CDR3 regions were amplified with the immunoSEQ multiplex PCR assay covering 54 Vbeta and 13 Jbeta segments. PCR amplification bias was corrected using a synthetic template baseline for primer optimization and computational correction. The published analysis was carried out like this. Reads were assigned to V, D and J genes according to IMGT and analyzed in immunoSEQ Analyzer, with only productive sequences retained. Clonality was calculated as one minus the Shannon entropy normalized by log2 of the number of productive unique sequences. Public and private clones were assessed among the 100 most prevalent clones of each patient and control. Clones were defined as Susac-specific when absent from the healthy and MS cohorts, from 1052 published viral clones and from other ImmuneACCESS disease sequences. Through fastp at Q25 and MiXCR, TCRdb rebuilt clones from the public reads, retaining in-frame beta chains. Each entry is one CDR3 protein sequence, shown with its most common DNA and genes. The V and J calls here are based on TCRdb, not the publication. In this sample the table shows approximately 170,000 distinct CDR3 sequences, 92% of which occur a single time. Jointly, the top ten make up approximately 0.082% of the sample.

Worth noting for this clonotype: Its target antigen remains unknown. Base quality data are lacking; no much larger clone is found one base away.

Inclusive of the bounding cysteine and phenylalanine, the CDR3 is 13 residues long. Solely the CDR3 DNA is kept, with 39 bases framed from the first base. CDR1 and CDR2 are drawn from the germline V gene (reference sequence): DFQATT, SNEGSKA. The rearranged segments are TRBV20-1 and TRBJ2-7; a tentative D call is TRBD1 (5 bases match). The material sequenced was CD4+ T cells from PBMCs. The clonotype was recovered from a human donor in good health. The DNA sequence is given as TGCAGCGAATTAATGCTTCAGGGCCCCGAGCAGTACTTC. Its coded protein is CSELMLQGPEQYF.